The 3 T cell receptor beta chains in this list originate from one sample, sequenced in a study of beta chain features in type 1 diabetes. The sequenced template was cDNA made from the entire isolated RNA. Assay used: immunoSEQ multiplex PCR; TCRdb lists only in-frame clones, some missing. The data show around 320,000 clones, with less than 15% seen just once and more than 6.5% held by the top ten. The source material was central memory CD4+ T cells from blood. Receptor source: a man aged 30 to 39 in good health.

This clone was recorded a few times. The chain has TRBV5-4 and TRBJ2-7; no definite D call. Trimming cost V 2 bases and J 0 bases, with 15 bases left between them. CDR3 size: 16 residues. Germline V gene sequence: CDR1 SGHNT, CDR2 YYREEE (reference sequence). This CDR3 is CASSLRLGKSSYEQYF. DNA for the CDR3: TGTGCCAGCAGCTTAAGGCTCGGTAAAAGCTCCTACGAGCAGTACTTC.

This chain links TRBV15 with TRBJ2-4; 10 bases map to TRBD2. Germline CDR1 reads LNHNV; CDR2 reads YYDKDF (reference sequence). The CDR3 totals 15 residues. The V and J ends lost 3 bases and 4 bases, in that order; junction bases with no gene match: 3. In DNA, the CDR3 is TGTGCCACCAGCAGGGAACTAGCGGGGAAAAACATTCAGTACTTC. Amino acids: CATSRELAGKNIQYF.

This clone was seen only a few times. The chain joins TRBV2 to TRBJ1-1; D is perhaps TRBD1 (5 bases). CDR1 is SNHLY and CDR2 is FYNNEI in the germline V gene. The CDR3 spans 12 residues. Trimming removed 5 bases from V and 8 bases from J, with 12 bases in between. The CDR3 loop is CASSKGVREAFF. The CDR3 DNA is TGTGCCAGCAGTAAAGGGGTTCGAGAAGCTTTCTTT.